This T cell receptor (beta chain) was obtained from a study of STAT5B mutations in CD4+ large granular lymphocyte leukemia (dated 2022 in TCRdb). With regard to the full study: Among the healthy controls, the CDR3 'QG' motif was associated with a particular HLA allele. The purity of purified fractions was confirmed by flow cytometry on FACSCanto II or FACSVerse to exceed 95% among lymphocytes. TCRbeta repertoires of CD4+ T-cell large granular lymphocyte leukemia patients were compared with those of healthy blood donors.

The immunoSEQ assay at survey resolution was applied to genomic DNA for sequencing of TCRbeta rearrangements. In the paper's pipeline: In the TCR sequencing data, the lowest productive clonotype frequency that could be detected was 2.59 x 10-5. Only productive TCRbeta rearrangements, defined as complete and in-frame sequences, were included in the analyses. Sample clonality was computed as Simpson clonality in the immunoSEQ Analyzer version 3.0. Clones were binned by frequency as very rare, small, medium, large (1-20%) or hyperexpanded (>20%). Generation probabilities were estimated with OLGA 1.2.3, V-gene circos plots were generated with VDJtools, specificities were searched for in VDJdb, and CDR3 motifs were identified with GLIPH. TCRdb carries this immuneACCESS record with in-frame sequences only. Its versions omit some clonotypes, under half of them owing to an unresolved V gene in the studies checked, with the rest unexplained. V and J calls and clone size are those listed in that table; D and trimming were worked out from the DNA. In this sample the table shows 30,000 or so clones, around 80% of which occur a single time. Around 0.98% of the sample is taken by the ten largest.

What the authors observed across the whole study: The data were not HLA-matched, and the relatively small sample size could explain the higher clonality seen in CD4+ compared with CD8+ T-LGLL. Enrichment of TRBV06-family usage was observed among the top patient clones (8/27) relative to healthy controls (2/35). Greater clonality appeared to be present in CD4-sorted patient repertoires than in healthy CD4+ repertoires, and the difference was retained after the putative leukemic clones were removed. The main leukemic clonotypes were found to be private to each patient, although roughly a quarter of the main leukemic clonotypes were detected at low frequency in the non-leukemic repertoires of other patients.

Remarks on this clone: Its cognate antigen has yet to be identified. Within one base of it there is no much larger clone, and no base qualities were kept.

V ends up 6 bases short and J 7 bases short, with an unmatched junction base count of 15. The CDR3 contains 16 residues, cysteine and phenylalanine counted. The DNA shown is the 48-base CDR3, in frame from base 1. The germline V gene provides CDR1 ENHRY and CDR2 SYGVKD. Healthy controls were some 40 blood donors whose buffy coats came from the Finnish Red Cross blood service. All TCR-sequenced material derived from peripheral blood: patient blood samples and healthy donor buffy coats. Peripheral blood mononuclear cells were isolated by Ficoll-Hypaque gradient centrifugation. Magnetic purification was used to isolate CD4+ cells from the buffy coats of the healthy controls. The Gentra Puregene Cell and Tissue kit was used for genomic DNA extraction, and quantification was performed on a Qubit 2.0 fluorometer.

Recombination joined TRBV10-3 with TRBJ2-7; 10 junctional bases match TRBD2. The TCR was taken from a human donor in good health. Sequenced input: CD4+ T cells from blood buffy coats. The CDR3 corresponds to CAISLVTGTSVNEQYF. The DNA is TGTGCCATCAGCCTCGTGACCGGGACTAGCGTTAATGAGCAGTACTTC.